This T cell receptor beta chain was identified during a study of cytomegalovirus exposure and HLA in healthy donors. Regarding the study as a whole: Clusters of TCRs from the first cohort tended to co-occur in the approximately 130 validation repertoires (as a later analysis found).

A roughly 120-subject validation cohort, separate from the approximately 690-subject first cohort, supplied the donors. V was pared by 1 base and J by 9 bases, with 7 bases of the junction left unmatched. The CDR3 contains 15 residues. Per the germline V gene, CDR1 is SGHTA and CDR2 is FQGNSA. Points on this clone: The target antigen is unknown.

The method was immunoSEQ multiplex PCR; TCRdb's version includes in-frame clones alone and lacks a portion of them. The repertoire holds under 300,000 clones, 86% seen once, with 1% in the top ten. This chain joins TRBV7-2 and TRBJ2-1; 9 nucleotides line up with TRBD2. The sample taken for sequencing was PBMCs. This TCR was recovered from a woman between 18 and 30 years old in good health and CMV-seronegative. This chain's CDR3 is CASSLVGREGAEQFF. DNA of the CDR3: TGTGCCAGCAGCTTAGTAGGGCGGGAGGGGGCTGAGCAGTTCTTC.